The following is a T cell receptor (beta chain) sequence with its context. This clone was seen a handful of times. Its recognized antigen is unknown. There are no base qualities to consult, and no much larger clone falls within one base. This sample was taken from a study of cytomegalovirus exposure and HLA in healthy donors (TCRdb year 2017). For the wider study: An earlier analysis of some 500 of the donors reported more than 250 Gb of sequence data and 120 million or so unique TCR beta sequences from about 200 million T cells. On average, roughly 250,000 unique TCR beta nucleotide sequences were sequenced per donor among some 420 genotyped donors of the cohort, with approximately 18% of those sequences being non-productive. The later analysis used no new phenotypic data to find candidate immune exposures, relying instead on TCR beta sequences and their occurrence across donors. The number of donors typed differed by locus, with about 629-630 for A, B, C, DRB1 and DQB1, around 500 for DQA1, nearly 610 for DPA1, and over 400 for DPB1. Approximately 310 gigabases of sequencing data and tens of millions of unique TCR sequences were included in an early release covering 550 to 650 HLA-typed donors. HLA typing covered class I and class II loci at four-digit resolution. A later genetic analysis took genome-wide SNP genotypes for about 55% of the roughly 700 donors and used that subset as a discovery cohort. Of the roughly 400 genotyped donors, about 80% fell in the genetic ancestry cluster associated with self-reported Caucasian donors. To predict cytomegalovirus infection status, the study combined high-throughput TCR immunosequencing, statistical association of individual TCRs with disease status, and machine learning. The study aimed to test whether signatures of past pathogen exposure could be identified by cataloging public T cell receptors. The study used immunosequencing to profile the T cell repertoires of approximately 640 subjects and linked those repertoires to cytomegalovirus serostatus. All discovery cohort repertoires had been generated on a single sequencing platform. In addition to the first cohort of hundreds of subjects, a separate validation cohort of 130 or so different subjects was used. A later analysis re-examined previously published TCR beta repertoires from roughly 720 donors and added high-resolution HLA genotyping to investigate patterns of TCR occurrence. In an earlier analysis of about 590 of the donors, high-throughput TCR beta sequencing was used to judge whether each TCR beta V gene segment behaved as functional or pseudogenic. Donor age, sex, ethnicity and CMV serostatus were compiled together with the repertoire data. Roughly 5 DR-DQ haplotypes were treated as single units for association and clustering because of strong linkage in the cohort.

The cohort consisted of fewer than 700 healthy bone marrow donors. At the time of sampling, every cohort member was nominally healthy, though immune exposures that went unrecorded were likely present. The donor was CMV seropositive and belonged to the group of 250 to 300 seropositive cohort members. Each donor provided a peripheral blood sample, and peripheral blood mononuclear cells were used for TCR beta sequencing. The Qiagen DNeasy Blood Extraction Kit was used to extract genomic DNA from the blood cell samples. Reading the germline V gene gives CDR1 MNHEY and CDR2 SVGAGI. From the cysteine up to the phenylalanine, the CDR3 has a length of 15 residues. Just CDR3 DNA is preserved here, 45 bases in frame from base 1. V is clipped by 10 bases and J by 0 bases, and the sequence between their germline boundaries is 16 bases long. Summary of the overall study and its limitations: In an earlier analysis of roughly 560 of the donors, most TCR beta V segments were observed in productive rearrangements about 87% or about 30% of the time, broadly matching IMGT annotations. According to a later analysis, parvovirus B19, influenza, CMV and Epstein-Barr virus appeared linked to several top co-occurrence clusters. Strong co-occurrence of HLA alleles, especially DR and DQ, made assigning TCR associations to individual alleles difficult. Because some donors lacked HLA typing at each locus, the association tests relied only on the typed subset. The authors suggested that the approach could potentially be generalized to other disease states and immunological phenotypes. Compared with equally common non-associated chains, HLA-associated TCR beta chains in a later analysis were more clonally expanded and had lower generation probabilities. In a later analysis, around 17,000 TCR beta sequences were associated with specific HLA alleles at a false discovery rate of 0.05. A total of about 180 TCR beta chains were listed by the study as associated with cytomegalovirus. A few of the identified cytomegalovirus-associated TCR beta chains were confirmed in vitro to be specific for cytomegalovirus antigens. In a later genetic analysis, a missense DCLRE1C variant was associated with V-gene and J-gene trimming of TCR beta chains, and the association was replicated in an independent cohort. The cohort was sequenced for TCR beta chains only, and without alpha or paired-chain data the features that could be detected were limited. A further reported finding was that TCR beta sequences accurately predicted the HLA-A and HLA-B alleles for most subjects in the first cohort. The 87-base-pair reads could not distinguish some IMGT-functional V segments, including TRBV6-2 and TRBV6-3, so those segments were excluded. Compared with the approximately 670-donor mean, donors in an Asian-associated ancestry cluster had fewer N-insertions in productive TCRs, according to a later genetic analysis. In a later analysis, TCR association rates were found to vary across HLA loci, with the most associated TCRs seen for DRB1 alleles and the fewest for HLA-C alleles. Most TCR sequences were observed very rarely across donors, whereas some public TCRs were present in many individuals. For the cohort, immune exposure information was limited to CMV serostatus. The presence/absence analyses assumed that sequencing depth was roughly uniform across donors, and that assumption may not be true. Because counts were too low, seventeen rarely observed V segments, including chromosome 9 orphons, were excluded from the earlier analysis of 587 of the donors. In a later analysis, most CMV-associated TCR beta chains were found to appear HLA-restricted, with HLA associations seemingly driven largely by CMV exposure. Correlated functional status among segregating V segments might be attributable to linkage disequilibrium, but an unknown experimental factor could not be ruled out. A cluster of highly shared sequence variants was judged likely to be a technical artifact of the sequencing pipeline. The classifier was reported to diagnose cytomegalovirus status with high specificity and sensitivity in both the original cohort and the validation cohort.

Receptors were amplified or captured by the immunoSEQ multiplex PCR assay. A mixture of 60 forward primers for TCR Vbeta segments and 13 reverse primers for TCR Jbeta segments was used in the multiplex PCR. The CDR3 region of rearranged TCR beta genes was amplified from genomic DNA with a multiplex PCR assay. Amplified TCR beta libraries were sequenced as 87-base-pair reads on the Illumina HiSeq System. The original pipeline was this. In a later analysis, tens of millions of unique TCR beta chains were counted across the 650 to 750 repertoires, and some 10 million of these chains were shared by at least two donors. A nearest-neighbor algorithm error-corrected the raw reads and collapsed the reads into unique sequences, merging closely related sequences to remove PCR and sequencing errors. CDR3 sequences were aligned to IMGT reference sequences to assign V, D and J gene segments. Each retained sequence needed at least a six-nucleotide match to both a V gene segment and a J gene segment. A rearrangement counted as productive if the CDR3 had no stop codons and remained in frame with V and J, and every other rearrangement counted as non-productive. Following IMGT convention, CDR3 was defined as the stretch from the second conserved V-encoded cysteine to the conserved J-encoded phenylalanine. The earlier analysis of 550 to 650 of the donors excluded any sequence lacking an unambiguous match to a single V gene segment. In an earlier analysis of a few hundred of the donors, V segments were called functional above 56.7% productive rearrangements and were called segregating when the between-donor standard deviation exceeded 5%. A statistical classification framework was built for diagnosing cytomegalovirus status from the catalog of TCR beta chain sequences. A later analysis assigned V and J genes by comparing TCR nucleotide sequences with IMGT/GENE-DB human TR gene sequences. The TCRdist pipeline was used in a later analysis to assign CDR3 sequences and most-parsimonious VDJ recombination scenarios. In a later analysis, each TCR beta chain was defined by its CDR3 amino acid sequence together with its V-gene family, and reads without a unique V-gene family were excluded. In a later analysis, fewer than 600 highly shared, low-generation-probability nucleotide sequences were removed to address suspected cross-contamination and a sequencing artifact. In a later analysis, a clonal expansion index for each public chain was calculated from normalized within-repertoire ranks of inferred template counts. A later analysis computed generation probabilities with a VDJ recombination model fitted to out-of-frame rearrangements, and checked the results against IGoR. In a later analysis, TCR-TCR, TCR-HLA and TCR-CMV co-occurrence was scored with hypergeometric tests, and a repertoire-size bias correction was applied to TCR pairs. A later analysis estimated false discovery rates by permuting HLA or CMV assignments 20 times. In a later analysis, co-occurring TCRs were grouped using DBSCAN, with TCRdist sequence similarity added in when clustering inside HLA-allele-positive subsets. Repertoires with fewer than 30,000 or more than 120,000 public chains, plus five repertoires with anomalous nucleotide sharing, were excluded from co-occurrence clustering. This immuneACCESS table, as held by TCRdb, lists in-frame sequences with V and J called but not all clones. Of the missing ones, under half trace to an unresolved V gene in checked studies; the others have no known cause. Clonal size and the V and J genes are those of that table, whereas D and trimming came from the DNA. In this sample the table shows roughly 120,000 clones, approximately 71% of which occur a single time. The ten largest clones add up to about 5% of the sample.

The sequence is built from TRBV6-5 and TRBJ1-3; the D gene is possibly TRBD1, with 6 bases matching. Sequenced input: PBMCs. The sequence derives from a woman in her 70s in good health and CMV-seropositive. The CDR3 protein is CATHRAGVSGNTIYF. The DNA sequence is TGTGCCACCCACAGGGCAGGGGTCTCTGGAAACACCATATATTTT.